A selection of T cell receptor beta chains follows, all from one sample in a study of CXCR3-negative and CXCR3-positive naive CD8 T cells. TCRdb reprocessed the 5' RACE reads, keeping one entry per CDR3 protein, no DNA. Here the sample table reports about 150,000 distinct CDR3 sequences. What was sequenced was naive CXCR3+ CD8+ T cells from blood. The receptors were gathered from a human donor in good health. Some clones in this sample may be carry-over from other donors' samples. CDR3s include the opening cysteine and the closing phenylalanine or tryptophan.

j_call,v_call,cdr3_aa
TRBJ2-3,TRBV7-6,CASSSGGGTINTDTQYF
TRBJ1-1,TRBV20-1,CSAPDRVNTEAFF
TRBJ2-3,TRBV23-1,CASSQSFRVSTDTQYF
TRBJ2-7,TRBV28,CASISGLASYEQYF
TRBJ2-5,TRBV6-5,CASSRPGYRVKETQYF
TRBJ2-2,TRBV29-1,CSAYKGGTGEQFF
TRBJ2-1,TRBV4-1,CASSQVGLAGIYEQFF
TRBJ1-5,TRBV28,CASRPDNRNQPQHF
TRBJ2-1,TRBV9,CASSVYGDDEQFF
TRBJ2-7,TRBV5-5,CASSLDSGGRALEQYF
TRBJ2-2,TRBV6-5,CASSSTSQNTGELFF
TRBJ2-3,TRBV11-2,CASSSGTTSTDTKYF
TRBJ2-5,TRBV24-1,CATSERRQGLAETQYF
TRBJ1-5,TRBV27,CASSSGFFGNQPQHF
TRBJ2-3,TRBV29-1,CSVESVGTQYF
TRBJ1-1,TRBV20-1,CSARDSGNTEAFF
TRBJ2-3,TRBV7-3,CASTRSGPVGSSTDTQYF
TRBJ2-7,TRBV2,CASSEGAVHYEQYF
TRBJ2-7,TRBV11-2,CASSLTGGFEQYF
TRBJ2-7,TRBV7-9,CASSLVTGLVYEQYF
TRBJ1-5,TRBV9,CASSVGLNQPQHF
TRBJ2-7,TRBV11-2,CASSPPLQVQWGSYEQYF
TRBJ1-5,TRBV12-3/TRBV12-4,CASSPGSRYQPQHF
TRBJ2-1,TRBV12-3/TRBV12-4,CASSSLYYTYNEQFF
TRBJ2-4,TRBV28,CASSSSSRDRGDIQYF
TRBJ2-7,TRBV28,CASGRDRVSYEQYF
TRBJ2-7,TRBV20-1,CSAKGGHSYEQYF
TRBJ1-1,TRBV7-3,CASSPGQRNTEAFF
TRBJ2-1,TRBV4-1,CASSQDAVFSLGYNEQFF
TRBJ2-1,TRBV14,CASSQEGRYNEQFF
TRBJ2-5,TRBV12-3/TRBV12-4,CASSPEFVGVQETQYF
TRBJ2-7,TRBV7-6,CASSPSGLAGNEQYF
TRBJ2-2,TRBV15,CATSRPRGAGELFF
TRBJ2-1,TRBV11-2,CASSSNGQGVDEQFF
TRBJ2-7,TRBV29-1,CSVETEAYEQYF
TRBJ2-7,TRBV7-2,CASSQGRPEQYF
TRBJ1-5,TRBV4-1,CASSQVDSRNQPQHF
TRBJ2-3,TRBV7-9,CASSPPSGGRDTQYF
TRBJ1-2,TRBV4-3,CASSQDGAGSGYTF
TRBJ1-2,TRBV7-9,CASSSPNKLNWGYTF
TRBJ2-3,TRBV29-1,CSVWGQEDTDTQYF
TRBJ2-7,TRBV7-9,CASSPPGGTSLGEQYF
TRBJ2-7,TRBV7-8,CASSDSGGLYEQYF
TRBJ2-6,TRBV7-2,CASSSGLLVSGANVLTF
TRBJ2-2,TRBV5-1,CASSYNRLNPGELFF
TRBJ2-2,TRBV7-8,CASSPRGQGALDTGELFF
TRBJ2-7,TRBV4-3,CASSQGLGSAPEQYF
TRBJ1-6,TRBV4-3,CASSQDLSSYNSPPHF
TRBJ2-7,TRBV12-3/TRBV12-4,CASSLGLVSNPNEQYF
TRBJ1-5,TRBV28,CASSLGGGWQPQHF
TRBJ2-3,TRBV4-3,CASSQDGALTDTQYF
TRBJ1-2,TRBV20-1,CSALGQEGYPIF
TRBJ2-7,TRBV28,CATGHRPTYEQYF
TRBJ2-3,TRBV11-2,CASSLETSGVTDTQYF
TRBJ2-1,TRBV2,CASSEGGIFGDEQFF
TRBJ2-2,TRBV28,CASSHTGGPSNTGELFF
TRBJ2-7,TRBV4-3,CASSQDHMGTLAYEQYF